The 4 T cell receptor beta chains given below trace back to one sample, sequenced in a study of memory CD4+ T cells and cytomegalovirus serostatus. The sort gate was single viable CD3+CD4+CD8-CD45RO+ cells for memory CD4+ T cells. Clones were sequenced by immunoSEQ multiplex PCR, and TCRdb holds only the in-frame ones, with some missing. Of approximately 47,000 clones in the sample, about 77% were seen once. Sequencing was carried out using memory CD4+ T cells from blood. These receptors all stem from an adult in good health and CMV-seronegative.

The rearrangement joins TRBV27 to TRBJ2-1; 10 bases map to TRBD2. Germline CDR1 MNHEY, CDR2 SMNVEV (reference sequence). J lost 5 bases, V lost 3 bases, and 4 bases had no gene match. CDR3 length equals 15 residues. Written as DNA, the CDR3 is TGTGCCAGCAGTTTGGTTACTAGCGGGAACAATGAGCAGTTCTTC. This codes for CASSLVTSGNNEQFF.

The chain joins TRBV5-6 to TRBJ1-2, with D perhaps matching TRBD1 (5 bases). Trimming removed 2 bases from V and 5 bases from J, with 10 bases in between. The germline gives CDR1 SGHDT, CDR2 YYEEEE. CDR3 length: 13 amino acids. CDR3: CASSLGARYGYTF. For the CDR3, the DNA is TGTGCCAGCAGCTTAGGGGCGCGGTATGGCTACACCTTC.

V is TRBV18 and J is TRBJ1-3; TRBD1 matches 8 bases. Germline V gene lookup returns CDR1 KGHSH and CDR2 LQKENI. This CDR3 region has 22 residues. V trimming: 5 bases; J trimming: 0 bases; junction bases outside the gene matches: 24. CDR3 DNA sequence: TGTGCCAGCTCAGCCATCCTGAGAACCGGGACAGGCTGGAACAGCTCTGGAAACACCATATATTTT. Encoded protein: CASSAILRTGTGWNSSGNTIYF.

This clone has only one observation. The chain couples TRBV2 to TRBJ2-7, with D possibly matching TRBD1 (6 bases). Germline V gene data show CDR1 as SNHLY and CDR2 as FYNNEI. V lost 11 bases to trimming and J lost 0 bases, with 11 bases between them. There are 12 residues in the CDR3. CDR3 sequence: CAGKDSSYEQYF. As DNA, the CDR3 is TGTGCCGGTAAGGACAGCTCCTACGAGCAGTACTTC.